The 30 T cell receptor beta chains below all came from one sample that was sequenced in a study of T cell responses to AZD1222 COVID-19 vaccine. Repertoires were generated with immunoSEQ multiplex PCR, while TCRdb's copy carries only in-frame clones and drops some. Altogether over 150,000 clones are present, 80% to 95% being singletons, with the ten largest covering approximately 0.98%. The sample was peripheral blood, taken 28 days after the second dose of the MenACWY control vaccine. The receptor set was obtained from an adult who received the MenACWY meningococcal vaccine as a control.

The genes are TRBV27 and TRBJ2-2, with 14 bases aligning to TRBD2. The CDR3 loop spans 16 amino acids. Trimming took 6 bases from V and 5 from J; bases not matched to a gene: 5. Looked up from germline, CDR1 is MNHEY and CDR2 is SMNVEV (reference sequence). CDR3 protein: CASRGTSGGLTGELFF. The DNA for the CDR3 is TGTGCCAGCAGAGGGACTAGCGGGGGACTTACCGGGGAGCTGTTTTTT.

The chain couples TRBV5-1 to TRBJ2-2; D is possibly TRBD1 (5 bases). The CDR3 extends over 15 amino acids. The germline V and J ends were trimmed by 2 bases and 1 base, with 9 bases remaining between them. Germline assignment: CDR1 SGHRS and CDR2 YFSETQ. The CDR3 coding sequence is TGCGCCAGCAGCTTCGGCAGGGTGAACACCGGGGAGCTGTTTTTT. Translation: CASSFGRVNTGELFF.

CDR3: CASSVSGTGPYEQYF. CDR3 in DNA: TGTGCCAGCAGTGTCTCGGGGACAGGGCCCTACGAGCAGTACTTC. This chain joins TRBV27 and TRBJ2-7; 9 nucleotides line up with TRBD1. The CDR3 sequence is 15 residues long. Germline values: CDR1 MNHEY, CDR2 SMNVEV (reference sequence). V trimming: 5 bases; J trimming: 2 bases; junction bases outside the gene matches: 7.

V and J are TRBV5-4 and TRBJ2-1; 7 positions agree with TRBD1. This CDR3 is 16 amino acids long. V was clipped by 0 bases and J by 7 bases; unmatched bases: 10. The germline CDR1 and CDR2 sequences are SGHNT and YYREEE (reference sequence). CDR3 sequence (DNA): TGTGCCAGCAGCTTGGAGGGGTGGGACAGTCTGAATGAGCAGTTCTTC. It specifies CASSLEGWDSLNEQFF. The variable domain in full, with the rest retrieved from reference TRBV5-4 and TRBJ2-1, is ETGVTQSPTHLIKTRGQQVTLRCSSQSGHNTVSWYQQALGQGPQFIFQYYREEENGRGNFPPRFSGLQFPNYSSELNVNALELDDSALYLCASSLEGWDSLNEQFFGPGTRLTVL.

This chain uses TRBV10-2 with TRBJ2-3, with 8 bases that match TRBD2. Trimming cost V 5 bases and J 9 bases; bases outside gene matches: 7. This CDR3 contains 13 residues. Germline CDR1 and CDR2: WSHSY and SAAADI. Here the CDR3 reads CASSLGLAQTQYF. In DNA, the CDR3 is TGCGCCAGCAGTCTCGGACTAGCTCAAACGCAGTATTTT.

The chain couples TRBV19 to TRBJ2-2; no firm D call. The germline V and J ends were trimmed by 1 base and 6 bases, with 6 bases remaining between them. The CDR3 length is 13 residues. Germline CDR1 and CDR2: LNHDA and SQIVND (reference sequence). The CDR3 region has the DNA TGTGCCAGTAGTATAGGTTCCCCCGGGGAGCTGTTTTTT. It codes for CASSIGSPGELFF.

The chain recombines TRBV6-5 with TRBJ1-2; no definite D call. The CDR3 extends over 13 amino acids. Germline CDR1 MNHEY, CDR2 SVGAGI. The ends were cut back, 5 bases at V and 2 bases at J, with 9 bases in the middle. DNA of the CDR3: TGTGCCAGCAGTCACGATGGCAACTATGGCTACACCTTC. Protein: CASSHDGNYGYTF.

The count of this clone is one. The rearrangement links TRBV19 to TRBJ1-6; D is perhaps TRBD1 (5 bases). The CDR3 spans 13 residues. Trimming shortened V by 10 bases and J by 9 bases, and 16 bases separated the two germline ends. Germline values: CDR1 LNHDA, CDR2 SQIVND (reference sequence). The CDR3 DNA reads as TGTGCCACCCGGGACTCCTGGAGTTCACCCCTCCACTTT. Translated: CATRDSWSSPLHF. The entire variable domain, with the rest obtained from reference TRBV19 and TRBJ1-6, is as follows: DGGITQSPKYLFRKEGQNVTLSCEQNLNHDAMYWYRQDPGQGLRLIYYSQIVNDFQKGDIAEGYSVSREKKESFPLTVTSAQKNPTAFYLCATRDSWSSPLHFGNGTRLTVT.

The CDR3 nucleotides read TGTGCCAGCATGCAGGGGCACTCCTATAATTCACCCCTCCACTTT. Translation gives CASMQGHSYNSPLHF. V gene TRBV2 combines with J gene TRBJ1-6; the D gene is possibly TRBD1 (6 bases). This CDR3 has 15 residues. CDR1 is SNHLY, CDR2 FYNNEI, per germline. V was clipped by 7 bases and J by 0 bases, with 10 bases between them.

The chain recombines TRBV6-5 with TRBJ1-5, with a weak D call TRBD1 (6 bases). V lost 0 bases and J lost 7, with 13 bases in between. CDR1 and CDR2 (germline): MNHEY, SVGAGI. This CDR3 contains 15 residues. CDR3 DNA: TGTGCCAGCAGTTACTCGAATTTAAGGGGGCAGCCCCAGCATTTT. Its translation: CASSYSNLRGQPQHF.

This chain connects TRBV19 to TRBJ2-1; 11 bases align to TRBD2. Germline V gives CDR1 LNHDA, CDR2 SQIVND (reference sequence). J lost 0 bases, V lost 9 bases, and 7 bases had no gene match. The CDR3 is made up of 16 amino acids. The CDR3 region has the DNA TGTGCCAGCGTAACTAGCGGGGGATACTCCTACAATGAGCAGTTCTTC. Protein: CASVTSGGYSYNEQFF.

This clone has only one observation. The chain couples TRBV5-1 to TRBJ2-5; D possibly corresponds to TRBD2 (5 bases). The V gene's germline CDR1 is SGHRS and CDR2 YFSETQ. The V gene lost 0 bases and the J gene lost 5 bases, with 14 bases spanning the gap. The CDR3 has 15 amino acids. The CDR3 protein is CASSLVSAGAETQYF. The CDR3 DNA reads as TGCGCCAGCAGCTTGGTTAGCGCTGGAGCGGAGACCCAGTACTTC.

The V and J genes are TRBV18 and TRBJ1-2; TRBD1 is a possible D gene (5 bases). Germline V gene sequence: CDR1 KGHSH, CDR2 LQKENI. V was shortened by 0 bases and J by 4 bases, with 12 bases between the two germline ends. This CDR3 spans 15 amino acids. In nucleotides, the CDR3 is TGTGCCAGCTCACCACCGGGGGTTTTCGGCTATGGCTACACCTTC. Translating gives CASSPPGVFGYGYTF.

The chain links TRBV5-1 to TRBJ1-2, with D uncertain. V dropped 0 bases and J dropped 2 bases, with 11 bases sitting between them. In germline, CDR1 is SGHRS, CDR2 YFSETQ. There are 15 residues in the CDR3. The CDR3 bases are TGCGCCAGCAGCTTGGTCTCGGCTTCCAACTATGGCTACACCTTC. Encoded protein: CASSLVSASNYGYTF.

The rearrangement uses TRBV30 and TRBJ2-7, with 9 bases fitting TRBD2. Germline CDR1 and CDR2: GTSNPN and SVGIG (reference sequence). With V trimmed by 2 bases and J by 2 bases, 7 bases remained unmatched. The CDR3 is 15 residues long. CDR3: CAWSRERGAAYEQYF. The CDR3 region has the DNA TGTGCCTGGAGTAGGGAGCGGGGGGCCGCCTACGAGCAGTACTTC.

The chain combines TRBV19 with TRBJ2-3; perhaps TRBD1 as D (6 bases). Germline CDR1 LNHDA, CDR2 SQIVND (reference sequence). This CDR3 region has 13 residues. Trimming cost V 5 bases and J 6 bases, with 12 bases left between them. The CDR3 DNA is TGTGCCAGTAGTGAGGGGGTGCCCGATACGCAGTATTTT. It encodes CASSEGVPDTQYF.

This sequence joins TRBV28 and TRBJ1-1; D is undetermined. The CDR3 covers 10 residues. Germline V gene lookup returns CDR1 MDHEN and CDR2 SYDVKM. Between the trimmed V and J ends, which lost 6 bases and 11 bases, there was a span of 10 bases. This CDR3 reads CASSSGVAFF. In DNA form, the CDR3 reads TGTGCCAGCAGCTCTGGAGTCGCTTTCTTT.

This rearrangement joins TRBV7-8 to TRBJ1-1; 7 positions match TRBD1. Trimming at V came to 8 bases and at J to 5 bases, leaving 8 bases not matched to a gene. Per the germline V gene, CDR1 is SGHVS and CDR2 is FQNEAQ. This CDR3 has 13 residues. This CDR3 is CASGKTGLTEAFF. The CDR3 DNA follows: TGTGCCAGCGGGAAGACAGGGCTGACTGAAGCTTTCTTT.

The chain combines TRBV5-6 with TRBJ1-2, with TRBD1 identical over 8 bases. CDR3 length equals 15 residues. V shed 2 bases and J 7 bases; nucleotides not matched to a gene: 10. CDR1 SGHDT and CDR2 YYEEEE come from the germline V gene. DNA of the CDR3: TGTGCCAGCAGCTTTTCAGGGGGCGATATCTCTGGCTACACCTTC. Encoded protein: CASSFSGGDISGYTF.

The gene calls are TRBV5-6 and TRBJ1-2, with no clear D. This CDR3 is built from 14 residues. Germline V gives CDR1 SGHDT, CDR2 YYEEEE. V gave up 7 bases and J gave up 0 bases, with 13 bases separating them. CDR3 loop: CASVDLGANYGYTF. CDR3 bases: TGTGCCAGCGTCGACCTTGGGGCTAACTATGGCTACACCTTC.

The chain couples TRBV5-6 to TRBJ1-2, with TRBD1 identical over 8 bases. The germline gives CDR1 SGHDT, CDR2 YYEEEE. The CDR3 spans 14 residues. V trimming: 4 bases; J trimming: 4 bases; junction bases outside the gene matches: 6. The CDR3 bases are TGTGCCAGCAGCCCGCCGGACAGGGCCTATGGCTACACCTTC. Translation: CASSPPDRAYGYTF.

The chain is built from TRBV5-1 and TRBJ2-7, with TRBD1 identical over 11 bases. The CDR3 covers 15 residues. V lost 4 bases, J lost 4 bases, and 7 bases stayed unmatched. The germline V gene encodes CDR1 SGHRS and CDR2 YFSETQ. The CDR3 DNA reads TGCGCCAGCAGCATCAGGACAGGGGGCACGTACGAGCAGTACTTC. Translating it yields CASSIRTGGTYEQYF.

The chain joins TRBV6-2 or TRBV6-3 to TRBJ1-6; D might be TRBD1 (5 bases). Per germline, CDR1 MNHEY and CDR2 SVGEGT. CDR3 length: 14 amino acids. Trimming took off 2 bases at V and 7 bases at J, with 9 bases between the two ends. For the CDR3, the DNA is TGTGCCAGCAGTTACCGCGGACAAAATTCACCCCTCCACTTT. Encoded protein: CASSYRGQNSPLHF.

The rearrangement uses TRBV2 and TRBJ2-7, with D perhaps matching TRBD2 (5 bases). The CDR3 has 15 residues. V shed 5 bases and J shed 2 bases, with 16 bases lying between them. CDR1 SNHLY and CDR2 FYNNEI come from the germline V gene. Here the CDR3 reads CASSTSGPTTYEQYF. CDR3 bases: TGTGCCAGCAGTACCTCCGGCCCGACTACCTACGAGCAGTACTTC.

The genes are TRBV11-3 and TRBJ1-6, with D unresolved. The V gene's germline CDR1 is SGHNT and CDR2 YENEEA. V lost 5 bases and J lost 2, with 13 bases in between. The length of the CDR3 is 16 residues. CDR3 loop: CASSARRRAYNSPLHF. In DNA form, the CDR3 reads TGTGCCAGCAGCGCTAGAAGGAGGGCCTATAATTCACCCCTCCACTTT. The full variable domain, completed using reference TRBV11-3 and TRBJ1-6, is EAGVVQSPRYKIIEKKQPVAFWCNPISGHNTLYWYLQNLGQGPELLIRYENEEAVDDSQLPKDRFSAERLKGVDSTLKIQPAELGDSAVYLCASSARRRAYNSPLHFGNGTRLTVT.

The chain couples TRBV5-5 to TRBJ1-5; TRBD1 might be the D (6 bases). Germline-derived CDR1 and CDR2 are SGHKS and YYEKEE (reference sequence). V was pared by 4 bases and J by 2 bases, with 16 bases between. The CDR3 is made up of 16 amino acids. The CDR3 coding sequence is TGTGCCAGCAGCCCCGGGGTAGGGGGAGGCAATCAGCCCCAGCATTTT. As protein: CASSPGVGGGNQPQHF.

The V call is TRBV6-4, the J call TRBJ1-2; D may be TRBD1 (5 bases). The germline gives CDR1 MRHNA, CDR2 SNTAGT. V lost 5 bases to trimming and J lost 1 base, with 14 bases between them. The CDR3 extends over 15 amino acids. The CDR3 reads CASSPRVSGNYGYTF. In nucleotides, the CDR3 is TGTGCCAGCAGTCCCAGGGTCTCCGGTAACTATGGCTACACCTTC.

The chain couples TRBV7-8 to TRBJ1-5, with D hard to call. The CDR3 extends over 13 amino acids. The germline V and J ends were trimmed by 4 bases and 7 bases, with 11 bases remaining between them. Germline assignment: CDR1 SGHVS and CDR2 FQNEAQ. In DNA form, the CDR3 reads TGTGCCAGCAGCTGGCTGAACGACCAGCCCCAGCATTTT. It codes for CASSWLNDQPQHF. The variable domain in full, completed from reference TRBV7-8 and TRBJ1-5, reads GAGVSQSPRYKVAKRGQDVALRCDPISGHVSLFWYQQALGQGPEFLTYFQNEAQLDKSGLPSDRFFAERPEGSVSTLKIQRTQQEDSAVYLCASSWLNDQPQHFGDGTRLSIL.

This clone occurred once. The chain couples TRBV7-2 to TRBJ1-1; D not certain. Between the trimmed V and J ends, which lost 2 bases and 8 bases, there was a span of 12 bases. Germline V CDR1 and CDR2: SGHTA, FQGNSA. The CDR3 has 13 amino acids. The CDR3 DNA reads as TGTGCCAGCAGCTTATCCCTTGGGTCAGAAGCTTTCTTT. Translated: CASSLSLGSEAFF.

The chain employs TRBV2 and TRBJ1-2, with 7 bases matching TRBD1. The CDR3 covers 12 residues. J gave up 5 bases and V 11 bases, and 8 bases lay outside the gene matches. Germline V gene lookup returns CDR1 SNHLY and CDR2 FYNNEI. The CDR3 coding sequence is TGTGCCGGAAAACAGGGGCAGTATGGCTACACCTTC. Translating it yields CAGKQGQYGYTF.